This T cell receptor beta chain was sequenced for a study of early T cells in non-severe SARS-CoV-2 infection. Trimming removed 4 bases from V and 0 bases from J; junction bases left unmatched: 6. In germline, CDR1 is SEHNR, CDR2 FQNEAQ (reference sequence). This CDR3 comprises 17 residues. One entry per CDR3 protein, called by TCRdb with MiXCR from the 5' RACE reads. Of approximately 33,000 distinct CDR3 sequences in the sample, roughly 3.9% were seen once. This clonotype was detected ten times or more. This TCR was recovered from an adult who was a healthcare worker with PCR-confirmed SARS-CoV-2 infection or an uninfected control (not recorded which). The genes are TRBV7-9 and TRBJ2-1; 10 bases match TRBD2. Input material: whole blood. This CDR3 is CASSSGPSGSSYNEQFF. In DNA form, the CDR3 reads TGTGCCAGCAGCTCCGGACCTAGCGGGAGCTCCTACAATGAGCAGTTCTTC.